The clone carrying this T cell receptor (beta chain) was picked up a small number of times. This specimen belongs to a study of T cells after yellow fever vaccination. Using its own MiXCR run on the 5' RACE reads, TCRdb lists one record per CDR3 protein. The table lists hundreds of thousands of distinct CDR3 sequences, approximately 13% of them singletons. Germline CDR1 reads MGHDK; CDR2 reads SYGVNS. CDR3 size: 14 residues. Trimming took off 5 bases at V and 3 bases at J, with 12 bases between the two ends. V and J are TRBV25-1 and TRBJ2-3, with D perhaps TRBD2 (5 bases). This receptor was obtained from a man aged 25-45 years who received the YFV17D yellow fever vaccine. Sequences were derived from PBMCs, sampled on the day of the yellow fever booster vaccination. The CDR3, as DNA: TGTGCCAGCAGTCCTCCGGACTTGACAGATACGCAGTATTTT. Encoded protein: CASSPPDLTDTQYF. Complete variable domain (other parts from reference TRBV25-1 and TRBJ2-3): EADIYQTPRYLVIGTGKKITLECSQTMGHDKMYWYQQDPGMELHLIHYSYGVNSTEKGDLSSESTVSRIRTEHFPLTLESARPSHTSQYLCASSPPDLTDTQYFGPGTRLTVL.